This T cell receptor (beta chain) comes out of a study of blood T cell repertoires in COVID-19. Study background: Spain, Italy and the United States supplied samples that represented acute and convalescent COVID-19. From T cells, B-cell-depleted T cells, or PBMCs came the material, which was cDNA or gDNA.

Authors' methods: For nucleated cells, counts were estimated from reference gene primer amplification. Repertoires were generated with immunoSEQ multiplex PCR, while TCRdb's copy carries only in-frame clones and drops some. The D gene and trimming were derived from the DNA, and the V and J assignments and clone size from that table. The data contain fewer than 85,000 clones, approximately 80% of them singletons. This clone has a handful of counts. CDR1 and CDR2 from the germline V gene are SGHNT and YYREEE (reference sequence). The ends lost 4 bases at V and 2 bases at J; junction bases unmatched: 5. The CDR3 has 14 amino acids.

This sequence joins TRBV5-4 and TRBJ1-2; 7 nucleotides line up with TRBD1. This receptor was obtained from a woman in her sixties or seventies with acute or convalescent COVID-19. Sequenced material: peripheral blood. CDR3 residues: CASSIRQGNYGYTF. In nucleotides, the CDR3 is TGTGCCAGCAGCATAAGACAGGGAAACTATGGCTACACCTTC.